The 12 T cell receptor beta chains given below trace back to one sample, sequenced in a study of patients and donors after allogeneic stem cell transplantation. MiXCR, run by TCRdb on the RT-PCR reads, gives a single entry per CDR3 protein. The sample shows some 200,000 distinct CDR3 sequences, 35% to 50% of them seen only once. The sample consisted of blood, either unsorted or a sorted T cell fraction (not recorded which). The receptors derive from a human donor who was either an allogeneic HSCT recipient or a stem cell or donor lymphocyte infusion donor (not recorded which). It is not recorded whose cells these are; they may come from a transplant donor.

The gene calls are TRBV28 and TRBJ2-1, with 7 bases lining up with TRBD1. Germline assignment: CDR1 MDHEN and CDR2 SYDVKM. The CDR3 extends over 12 amino acids. The J segment lost 7 bases and the V segment lost 4 bases, leaving 1 base of the junction unmatched. CDR3 DNA: TGTGCCAGCAGTTACAGGGGTAATGAGCAGTTCTTC. Encoded protein: CASSYRGNEQFF.

The rearrangement uses TRBV29-1 and TRBJ2-3; weak D call: TRBD2 (6 bases). The CDR3 has 14 amino acids. Trimming stripped 8 bases from V and 1 base from J, with 16 bases between. Germline values: CDR1 SQVTM, CDR2 ANQGSEA. For the CDR3, the DNA is TGCAGCTCCTGGGACTTGGGGGGCACAGATACGCAGTATTTT. It specifies CSSWDLGGTDTQYF.

This clonotype has just a few counts. V gene TRBV12-3 or TRBV12-4 combines with J gene TRBJ2-3; D gene uncertain. The CDR3 consists of 13 residues. V was cut by 5 bases and J by 0 bases, with 6 bases left in between. CDR3 in amino acids: CASSPLSTDTQYF. CDR3 in DNA: TGTGCCAGCAGTCCCCTTAGCACAGATACGCAGTATTTT.

The V and J genes are TRBV9 and TRBJ1-1; D is ambiguous. CDR1 and CDR2 from the germline V gene are SGDLS and YYNGEE. Trimming removed 4 bases at V and 0 bases at J, with 19 bases between. CDR3 length: 17 residues. This chain's CDR3 is CASSHSMGGGLNTEAFF. The CDR3 DNA sequence: TGTGCCAGCAGCCACTCGATGGGAGGAGGGTTGAACACTGAAGCTTTCTTT.

This clonotype was recorded a few times. The gene calls are TRBV28 and TRBJ1-5; no firm D call. Trimming took off 6 bases at V and 0 bases at J, with 12 bases between the two ends. The CDR3 is made up of 15 amino acids. Germline-derived CDR1 and CDR2 are MDHEN and SYDVKM. Written as DNA, the CDR3 is TGTGCCAGCAGCCCAACAGAAAATAGCAATCAGCCCCAGCATTTT. This sequence encodes CASSPTENSNQPQHF.

The V call is TRBV28, the J call TRBJ1-1; no clear D gene. The CDR3 extends over 11 amino acids. Germline values: CDR1 MDHEN, CDR2 SYDVKM. With 7 bases removed from V and 6 bases from J, the gap between germline ends came to 9 bases. CDR3 residues: CASKTRAEAFF. The CDR3, as DNA: TGTGCCAGCAAGACGAGGGCTGAAGCTTTCTTT.

The V and J genes are TRBV5-6 and TRBJ1-1, with 8 positions matching TRBD1. V lost 2 bases to trimming and J lost 0 bases; unmatched junction nucleotides: 6. The CDR3 sequence is 16 residues long. Germline V gene sequence: CDR1 SGHDT, CDR2 YYEEEE. CDR3 sequence (DNA): TGTGCCAGCAGCTTCATGACAGGGGCGATGAACACTGAAGCTTTCTTT. This codes for CASSFMTGAMNTEAFF.

A few counts support this clonotype. The chain has TRBV12-3 or TRBV12-4 and TRBJ1-5; perhaps TRBD1 as D (6 bases). The ends were cut back, 3 bases at V and 7 bases at J, with 16 bases in the middle. The CDR3 length is 15 residues. CDR3 region: CASSFGLRGEQPQHF. As DNA, the CDR3 is TGTGCCAGCAGTTTCGGTCTGAGGGGGGAACAGCCCCAGCATTTT.

The rearrangement uses TRBV4-2 and TRBJ2-1, with D perhaps TRBD1 or TRBD2 (5 bases each). The CDR3 covers 16 residues. Trimming cost V 0 bases and J 8 bases, with 17 bases left between them. Germline loops: CDR1 LGHNA, CDR2 YNFKEQ. CDR3 loop: CASSQERGLLGHEQFF. The CDR3 nucleotides read TGTGCCAGCAGCCAAGAAAGGGGCCTACTAGGCCATGAGCAGTTCTTC.

This clonotype came up once. V is TRBV5-5 and J is TRBJ2-1; tentative D call: TRBD1 (6 bases). The CDR3 contains 16 residues. Looked up from germline, CDR1 is SGHKS and CDR2 is YYEKEE (reference sequence). Trimming stripped 0 bases from V and 0 bases from J, with 10 bases between. CDR3 sequence reads: CASSLGIQGSYNEQFF. For the CDR3, the DNA is TGTGCCAGCAGCTTGGGTATACAGGGCTCCTACAATGAGCAGTTCTTC.

The genes are TRBV12-3 or TRBV12-4 and TRBJ2-2, with D possibly TRBD1 on 6 matching bases. The CDR3 has 18 amino acids. The V end was cut by 4 bases, the J end by 5 bases, with 23 bases between. CDR3: CASSSGLTYRVGTGELFF. The CDR3 DNA is TGTGCCAGCAGTTCCGGCTTGACGTACAGGGTTGGAACCGGGGAGCTGTTTTTT.

This chain uses TRBV28 with TRBJ1-1; TRBD1 aligns across 7 bases. CDR1 and CDR2 from the germline V gene are MDHEN and SYDVKM. CDR3 length: 15 residues. V shed 5 bases and J 0 bases; nucleotides not matched to a gene: 6. In DNA form, the CDR3 reads TGTGCCAGCAGTCTCCACAGGGGCCTGAACACTGAAGCTTTCTTT. Encoded protein: CASSLHRGLNTEAFF.